A selection of T cell receptor beta chains follows, all from one sample in a study of blood T cell repertoires in COVID-19. Sequencing was performed with immunoSEQ multiplex PCR; in TCRdb, only in-frame clones are kept and a portion is missing. The sample contains around 78,000 clones, 65% to 90% of which appear only once. Sequencing was done on a sample of peripheral blood. The receptor source for this set is a man between 65 and 85 years old with active or convalescent COVID-19. CDR3s include the opening cysteine and the closing phenylalanine or tryptophan. D genes are given only for firm matches. Size is stated for part of the rows, as once, few or many counts, or as a class when the clone is expanded.

cdr3_length: 12; j_call: TRBJ2-7; v_call: TRBV3-1/TRBV3-2; clone_size: once; d_call: -; cdr3_nt: TGTGCCAGCACCAGCGTCACCGGCGAGCAGTACTTC; cdr3_aa: CASTSVTGEQYF
cdr3_length: 20; j_call: TRBJ1-3; v_call: TRBV4-3; clone_size: -; d_call: TRBD1; cdr3_nt: TGCGCCAGCAGCCAAGATTTAGGGCCGGGACAGGGGGCATCTGGAAACACCATATATTTT; cdr3_aa: CASSQDLGPGQGASGNTIYF
cdr3_length: 14; j_call: TRBJ1-1; v_call: TRBV28; clone_size: -; d_call: -; cdr3_nt: TGTGCCAGCAGTTCCGGACAGATGAACACTGAAGCTTTCTTT; cdr3_aa: CASSSGQMNTEAFF
cdr3_length: 15; j_call: TRBJ1-2; v_call: TRBV5-1; clone_size: -; d_call: TRBD1; cdr3_nt: TGCGCCAGCAGCTTGGACGGCAGGGGGCCCTATGGCTACACCTTC; cdr3_aa: CASSLDGRGPYGYTF
cdr3_length: 15; j_call: TRBJ2-1; v_call: TRBV4-2; clone_size: -; d_call: TRBD2; cdr3_nt: TGTGCCAGCAGCCAAGAACTAGCGGGAGAACATGAGCAGTTCTTC; cdr3_aa: CASSQELAGEHEQFF
cdr3_length: 13; j_call: TRBJ2-7; v_call: TRBV4-2; clone_size: few; d_call: -; cdr3_nt: TGTGCCAGCAGCCGGGGAGAATTCTACGAGCAGTACTTC; cdr3_aa: CASSRGEFYEQYF
cdr3_length: 13; j_call: TRBJ1-2; v_call: TRBV28; clone_size: -; d_call: -; cdr3_nt: TGTGCCAGCAGTCAGCAGGGAGGCTATGGCTACACCTTC; cdr3_aa: CASSQQGGYGYTF
cdr3_length: 13; j_call: TRBJ1-2; v_call: TRBV12-3/TRBV12-4; clone_size: -; d_call: -; cdr3_nt: TGTGCCAGCAGTTTGGCGGGGAACTATGGCTACACCTTC; cdr3_aa: CASSLAGNYGYTF
cdr3_length: 12; j_call: TRBJ1-2; v_call: TRBV29-1; clone_size: -; d_call: -; cdr3_nt: TGCAGCGGCTGGACGGGGGGAGCTGGCTACACCTTC; cdr3_aa: CSGWTGGAGYTF
cdr3_length: 14; j_call: TRBJ1-1; v_call: TRBV3-1/TRBV3-2; clone_size: -; d_call: TRBD1; cdr3_nt: TGTGCCAGCAGCCAAGCGGGGGACAGGGGTAAAGCTTTCTTT; cdr3_aa: CASSQAGDRGKAFF
cdr3_length: 14; j_call: TRBJ2-1; v_call: TRBV5-1; clone_size: once; d_call: TRBD1; cdr3_nt: TGCGCCAGCAGCTCCGGGACAGGGGGCAATGAGCAGTTCTTC; cdr3_aa: CASSSGTGGNEQFF
cdr3_length: 14; j_call: TRBJ2-1; v_call: TRBV7-9; clone_size: -; d_call: TRBD2; cdr3_nt: TGTGCCAGCAACCCCAGCGGGAGCCACAATGAGCAGTTCTTC; cdr3_aa: CASNPSGSHNEQFF
cdr3_length: 20; j_call: TRBJ2-7; v_call: TRBV14; clone_size: -; d_call: -; cdr3_nt: TGTGCCAGCAGCTATAACCCCGGGACATCCAACACTAGGGGATCCTACGAGCAGTACTTC; cdr3_aa: CASSYNPGTSNTRGSYEQYF
cdr3_length: 18; j_call: TRBJ2-3; v_call: TRBV5-1; clone_size: -; d_call: TRBD2; cdr3_nt: TGCGCCAGCAGCTGGCCGCTACTAGCGGGAGTTAGCACAGATACGCAGTATTTT; cdr3_aa: CASSWPLLAGVSTDTQYF
cdr3_length: 14; j_call: TRBJ2-3; v_call: TRBV5-1; clone_size: -; d_call: TRBD1; cdr3_nt: TGCGCCAGCAGCTTTGGGACAGGGGTAGATACGCAGTATTTT; cdr3_aa: CASSFGTGVDTQYF
cdr3_length: 17; j_call: TRBJ2-5; v_call: TRBV28; clone_size: -; d_call: TRBD2; cdr3_nt: TGTGCCACCAGTGGCGGCGGGAGGGCCTCAAAACAAGAGACCCAGTACTTC; cdr3_aa: CATSGGGRASKQETQYF
cdr3_length: 12; j_call: TRBJ2-7; v_call: TRBV2; clone_size: few; d_call: -; cdr3_nt: TGTGCCAGCCAAACTTCGGTCTACGAGCAGTACTTC; cdr3_aa: CASQTSVYEQYF
cdr3_length: 13; j_call: TRBJ1-2; v_call: TRBV3-1/TRBV3-2; clone_size: -; d_call: -; cdr3_nt: TGTGCCAGCAGCCAAGATGAGTACTATGGCTACACCTTC; cdr3_aa: CASSQDEYYGYTF
cdr3_length: 17; j_call: TRBJ1-5; v_call: TRBV7-2; clone_size: -; d_call: -; cdr3_nt: TGTGCCAGCAGCTTAGAAAAGACAGGCAATAGCAATCAGCCCCAGCATTTT; cdr3_aa: CASSLEKTGNSNQPQHF
cdr3_length: 16; j_call: TRBJ1-5; v_call: TRBV4-2; clone_size: -; d_call: -; cdr3_nt: TGTGCCAGCAGCCAAGATTTATCTTCAGGGAATCAGCCCCAGCATTTT; cdr3_aa: CASSQDLSSGNQPQHF
cdr3_length: 17; j_call: TRBJ2-5; v_call: TRBV28; clone_size: -; d_call: TRBD2; cdr3_nt: TGTGCCAGCAGCAGCACCCCGGGACTAGCGAGGGGGGAGACCCAGTACTTC; cdr3_aa: CASSSTPGLARGETQYF
cdr3_length: 13; j_call: TRBJ2-7; v_call: TRBV18; clone_size: -; d_call: TRBD1; cdr3_nt: TGTGCCAGCTCACCTGACAGGACAGGCGAGCAGTACTTC; cdr3_aa: CASSPDRTGEQYF
cdr3_length: 17; j_call: TRBJ1-5; v_call: TRBV19; clone_size: -; d_call: -; cdr3_nt: TGTGCCAGTAGTATAGCAAGAGCTTACGGGGGCAATCAGCCCCAGCATTTT; cdr3_aa: CASSIARAYGGNQPQHF
cdr3_length: 15; j_call: TRBJ1-2; v_call: TRBV5-6; clone_size: few; d_call: -; cdr3_nt: TGTGCCAGCAGCACCCCGACAGGATTTAACTATGGCTACACCTTC; cdr3_aa: CASSTPTGFNYGYTF
cdr3_length: 13; j_call: TRBJ1-5; v_call: TRBV29-1; clone_size: -; d_call: TRBD1; cdr3_nt: TGCAGCGTTGCTCTGGGACAGGGTCAGCCCCAGCATTTT; cdr3_aa: CSVALGQGQPQHF
cdr3_length: 12; j_call: TRBJ1-2; v_call: TRBV5-6; clone_size: -; d_call: -; cdr3_nt: TGTGCCAGCAGCTTGGCGCGTGTGGGCTACACCTTC; cdr3_aa: CASSLARVGYTF
cdr3_length: 13; j_call: TRBJ2-3; v_call: TRBV2; clone_size: -; d_call: -; cdr3_nt: TGTGCCAGCAGGCGGGATAGCACAGATACGCAGTATTTT; cdr3_aa: CASRRDSTDTQYF
cdr3_length: 14; j_call: TRBJ2-2; v_call: TRBV6-6; clone_size: -; d_call: TRBD2; cdr3_nt: TGTGCCAGCGGGACTAGCGGGAGCACCGGGGAGCTGTTTTTT; cdr3_aa: CASGTSGSTGELFF
cdr3_length: 15; j_call: TRBJ1-2; v_call: TRBV30; clone_size: -; d_call: -; cdr3_nt: TGTGCCTGGAGTCGGGGGGAGGGCAGCCCCTATGGCTACACCTTC; cdr3_aa: CAWSRGEGSPYGYTF
cdr3_length: 16; j_call: TRBJ2-1; v_call: TRBV11-2; clone_size: -; d_call: TRBD2; cdr3_nt: TGTGCCAGCAGCACGCGGGGACTAGCGGGGGGCAATGAGCAGTTCTTC; cdr3_aa: CASSTRGLAGGNEQFF
cdr3_length: 10; j_call: TRBJ1-2; v_call: TRBV29-1; clone_size: -; d_call: -; cdr3_nt: TGCAGCGTCGAAGAGGGCATATTCACCTTC; cdr3_aa: CSVEEGIFTF
cdr3_length: 15; j_call: TRBJ1-4; v_call: TRBV7-8; clone_size: -; d_call: TRBD1; cdr3_nt: TGTGCCAGCAGCCCTAGACAGGGTGCGGGAGAAAAACTGTTTTTT; cdr3_aa: CASSPRQGAGEKLFF
cdr3_length: 14; j_call: TRBJ1-1; v_call: TRBV29-1; clone_size: -; d_call: -; cdr3_nt: TGCAGCGTTGCTTTACGGGACACCCGGCATGAAGCTTTCTTT; cdr3_aa: CSVALRDTRHEAFF
cdr3_length: 20; j_call: TRBJ2-3; v_call: TRBV2; clone_size: -; d_call: TRBD2; cdr3_nt: TGTGCCAGCAGTGATATAGGACAGAGAAGGACTAGCGGGTTCACAGATACGCAGTATTTT; cdr3_aa: CASSDIGQRRTSGFTDTQYF
cdr3_length: 14; j_call: TRBJ1-1; v_call: TRBV2; clone_size: once; d_call: -; cdr3_nt: TGTGCCAGCAGCCCATACCGGGGGGCGACTGAAGCTTTCTTT; cdr3_aa: CASSPYRGATEAFF
cdr3_length: 15; j_call: TRBJ1-1; v_call: TRBV19; clone_size: -; d_call: TRBD1; cdr3_nt: TGTGCCAGTAGTACCCCGGACAGGATGAACACTGAAGCTTTCTTT; cdr3_aa: CASSTPDRMNTEAFF
cdr3_length: 14; j_call: TRBJ1-2; v_call: TRBV27; clone_size: -; d_call: TRBD1; cdr3_nt: TGTGCCAGCAGGATGACAGGGAGTAGCTATGGCTACACCTTC; cdr3_aa: CASRMTGSSYGYTF
cdr3_length: 13; j_call: TRBJ2-7; v_call: TRBV27; clone_size: -; d_call: TRBD2; cdr3_nt: TGTGCCAGCAGAATTGCTAGCGGGAACGAGCAGTACTTC; cdr3_aa: CASRIASGNEQYF
cdr3_length: 13; j_call: TRBJ1-1; v_call: TRBV6-5; clone_size: -; d_call: -; cdr3_nt: TGTGCCACGGCCCTCGGCCCAGGGACTGAAGCTTTCTTT; cdr3_aa: CATALGPGTEAFF